This T cell receptor beta chain emerged from a study of cytomegalovirus exposure and HLA in healthy donors (dated by TCRdb to 2017 to 2019). For the study in its entirety: An earlier analysis of under 600 of the donors reported about 250 Gb of sequence data and roughly 100 million unique TCR beta sequences from around 200 million T cells. Around 330 gigabases of sequencing data and around 85 million unique TCR sequences made up an early release that covered over 550 HLA-typed donors. Of the 300 to 500 genotyped donors, approximately 81% were placed in the genetic ancestry cluster associated with self-reported Caucasian donors. The study aimed to test whether cataloging public T cell receptors could reveal signatures of past pathogen exposure. The T cell repertoires of several hundred subjects were profiled by immunosequencing and related to cytomegalovirus serostatus. Along with the roughly 700-subject first cohort, a separate validation cohort of over a hundred different subjects was used. To predict cytomegalovirus infection status, the study combined high-throughput TCR immunosequencing, statistical association of individual TCRs with disease status, and machine learning. A later analysis re-analyzed previously published TCR beta repertoires from 500 to 700 donors and added high-resolution HLA genotyping to study TCR occurrence patterns. The later analysis used no new phenotypic data to find candidate immune exposures, relying instead on TCR beta sequences and their occurrence across donors. To decide whether each TCR beta V gene segment behaved as functional or pseudogenic, an earlier analysis of some 570 of the donors relied on high-throughput TCR beta sequencing. Alongside the repertoire data, information on donor age, sex, ethnicity and CMV serostatus was compiled. In a later genetic analysis, genome-wide SNP genotypes for about 55% of the roughly 670 donors were used, and that subset was treated as a discovery cohort. All discovery cohort repertoires had been generated using a single sequencing platform. HLA typing included class I and class II loci at four-digit resolution. Typing coverage differed by locus: A, B, C, DRB1 and DQB1 were typed in roughly 620-630 donors, DQA1 in roughly 500, DPA1 in roughly 590, and DPB1 in approximately 450. A few DR-DQ haplotypes were treated as single units for association and clustering because of strong linkage in the cohort. Across around 400 genotyped donors of the cohort, an average of approximately 220,000 unique TCR beta nucleotide sequences per donor were sequenced, and roughly a sixth of those sequences were non-productive. The paper as a whole reports these results and caveats: Because counts were too low, about 18 rarely observed V segments, including chromosome 9 orphons, were excluded from the earlier analysis of about 500 of the donors. According to the authors, the approach could potentially be generalized to other disease states and immunological phenotypes. According to a later analysis, parvovirus B19, influenza, CMV and Epstein-Barr virus appeared linked to several top co-occurrence clusters. According to a later analysis, most CMV-associated TCR beta chains appeared to be HLA-restricted, and the HLA associations seemed to be driven largely by CMV exposure. The only immune exposure information available for the cohort was CMV serostatus. The classifier was reported to diagnose cytomegalovirus status with high specificity and sensitivity in both the original cohort and the validation cohort. Only TCR beta chains were sequenced in this cohort, and the absence of alpha or paired-chain data limited detectable features. When HLA alleles, especially DR and DQ, strongly co-occurred, TCR associations were difficult to assign to individual alleles. Linkage disequilibrium might explain the correlated functional status among segregating V segments, but an unknown experimental factor could not be excluded. Because HLA typing was missing for some donors at each locus, association tests included only the typed subset. A later analysis associated roughly 17,000 TCR beta sequences with specific HLA alleles at a false discovery rate of 0.05. Most TCR sequences were seen in very few donors, while some public TCRs were found in many individuals. Compared with the roughly 700-donor mean, donors in an Asian-associated ancestry cluster had fewer N-insertions in productive TCRs, according to a later genetic analysis. A further reported finding was that TCR beta sequences accurately predicted the HLA-A and HLA-B alleles for most subjects in the first cohort. A cluster of highly shared sequence variants was judged likely to be a technical artifact of the sequencing pipeline. In an earlier analysis of more than 500 of the donors, most TCR beta V segments appeared in productive rearrangements about 90% or about 30% of the time, broadly matching IMGT annotations. Presence/absence analyses assumed roughly uniform sequencing depth across donors, an assumption that may not hold. According to a later analysis, TCR association rates differed among HLA loci, with DRB1 alleles showing the most associated TCRs and HLA-C alleles showing the fewest. In the study, 164 TCR beta chains were listed as associated with cytomegalovirus. Compared with equally common non-associated chains, HLA-associated TCR beta chains in a later analysis were more clonally expanded and had lower generation probabilities. The 87-base-pair reads could not distinguish some IMGT-functional V segments, including TRBV6-2 and TRBV6-3, so those segments were excluded. In vitro tests confirmed that a few of the cytomegalovirus-associated TCR beta chains recognize cytomegalovirus antigens. V-gene and J-gene trimming of TCR beta chains was associated with a missense DCLRE1C variant in a later genetic analysis, and the association was replicated in an independent cohort.

Library prep was done by the immunoSEQ multiplex PCR assay. The multiplex PCR relied on a mix of 60 forward primers for TCR Vbeta segments and 13 reverse primers for TCR Jbeta segments. The CDR3 region of rearranged TCR beta genes was amplified from genomic DNA by a multiplex PCR assay. Amplified TCR beta libraries were sequenced as 87-base-pair reads on the Illumina HiSeq System. The study's own analysis went as follows. A later analysis tallied around 80 million unique TCR beta chains across the 650 to 750 repertoires, and some 10 million of those chains were shared by two or more donors. To remove PCR and sequencing errors, raw reads were error-corrected and collapsed into unique sequences using a nearest-neighbor algorithm that merged closely related sequences. To assign V, D and J gene segments, CDR3 sequences were aligned to IMGT reference sequences. For a sequence to be retained, at least a six-nucleotide match to both a V gene segment and a J gene segment was required. A rearrangement was called productive if the CDR3 had no stop codons and remained in frame with V and J, and every other rearrangement was called non-productive. Following IMGT convention, CDR3 was defined as the stretch from the second conserved V-encoded cysteine to the conserved J-encoded phenylalanine. The earlier analysis of about 610 of the donors excluded sequences that lacked an unambiguous match to a single V gene segment. An earlier analysis of under 750 of the donors called V segments functional above 56.7% productive rearrangements and segregating when the between-donor standard deviation exceeded 5%. A statistical classification framework was developed to diagnose cytomegalovirus status using the catalog of TCR beta chain sequences. In a later analysis, V and J genes were assigned by comparing TCR nucleotide sequences against IMGT/GENE-DB human TR gene sequences. Using the TCRdist pipeline, a later analysis assigned CDR3 sequences along with most-parsimonious VDJ recombination scenarios. In a later analysis, each TCR beta chain was defined by its CDR3 amino acid sequence together with its V-gene family, and reads without a unique V-gene family were excluded. In a later analysis, 450 to 600 highly shared, low-generation-probability nucleotide sequences were removed to address suspected cross-contamination and a sequencing artifact. In a later analysis, a clonal expansion index for each public chain was calculated from normalized within-repertoire ranks of inferred template counts. A later analysis computed generation probabilities with a VDJ recombination model fitted to out-of-frame rearrangements, and checked the results against IGoR. A later analysis scored TCR-TCR, TCR-HLA and TCR-CMV co-occurrence with hypergeometric tests, applying a repertoire-size bias correction to TCR pairs. False discovery rates were estimated in a later analysis by permuting HLA or CMV assignments 20 times. In a later analysis, co-occurring TCRs were grouped using DBSCAN, with TCRdist sequence similarity added in when clustering inside HLA-allele-positive subsets. Repertoires with fewer than 30,000 or more than 120,000 public chains, plus five repertoires with anomalous nucleotide sharing, were excluded from co-occurrence clustering. TCRdb stores this immuneACCESS table with in-frame sequences only. Part of the clones is absent; in the studies checked, under half of the shortfall reflects unresolved V genes, and no reason is known for the rest. V, J and clone size are taken as reported in that table, and D and trimming were inferred from the DNA itself. The sample includes approximately 85,000 clones, with approximately 80% observed a single time. The ten largest clones add up to approximately 23% of the sample.

The CDR3, from cysteine to phenylalanine, totals 15 residues. Only CDR3 DNA remains: 45 bases, in frame from the first base. The CDR1 and CDR2 encoded by the germline V gene are SGHRS and YFSETQ. V was cut back by 4 bases and J by 3 bases, leaving a gap of 16 bases between them. The cohort was made up of roughly 670 healthy bone marrow donors. All cohort members were sampled while nominally healthy, although unrecorded immune exposures were likely present. The donor tested CMV seropositive and was one of the 289 seropositive cohort members. A peripheral blood sample was provided by each donor, and peripheral blood mononuclear cells were used for TCR beta sequencing. The Qiagen DNeasy Blood Extraction Kit was used to extract genomic DNA from the blood cell samples. Concerning this clone itself: The specificity of this receptor is unknown. No base quality values were provided; no much bigger clone lies one nucleotide off.

The chain was built from TRBV5-1 and TRBJ1-1; the D gene is not confidently resolved. Sample: PBMCs. The receptor was derived from a woman aged 45-60 years in good health and CMV-seropositive. The DNA is TGCGCCAGCAGCCCGACACCTTCCTCGGACACTGAAGCTTTCTTT. Its product reads: CASSPTPSSDTEAFF.